This T cell receptor beta chain came from a study of cytomegalovirus exposure and HLA in healthy donors. The PCR made use of 60 Vbeta and 13 Jbeta primers. Repertoires were generated with immunoSEQ multiplex PCR, while TCRdb's copy carries only in-frame clones and drops some. Altogether about 220,000 clones are present, 82% being singletons, with the ten largest covering roughly 5%. A word on this clone: Its specificity is not known.

The CDR3 contains 14 residues. Deletions cut 4 bases from V and 0 bases from J, with 9 bases between. Per germline, CDR1 ENHRY and CDR2 SYGVKD. General observations from the study: A later analysis linked a missense DCLRE1C variant to TCR beta V- and J-gene trimming. Certain indistinguishable V segments, among them TRBV6-2 and TRBV6-3, were excluded.

Source material: PBMCs. The TCR was taken from a woman aged 40 to 50 in good health and CMV-seropositive. The chain is built from TRBV10-3 and TRBJ1-1, with unresolved D. CDR3 protein: CAISARDLNTEAFF. DNA of the CDR3: TGTGCCATCAGTGCCCGGGATTTGAACACTGAAGCTTTCTTT.